The rows below give T cell receptor beta chains drawn from one sample of a study of blood T cell repertoires in COVID-19. Repertoires were generated with immunoSEQ multiplex PCR, while TCRdb's copy carries only in-frame clones and drops some. The table records some 210,000 clones, almost 85% of them present only once. Sample: peripheral blood. Receptors were obtained from a woman between 50 and 59 years old with active or convalescent COVID-19. Each CDR3 is given with its conserved first and last residue. A D gene is named only where the DNA matches it firmly. For some rows the clone size is stated as once, few or many, or as a class when expanded; others skip it.

CDR3 protein: CASSFGSPGQPQHF
CDR3 DNA: TGTGCCAGCAGCTTCGGGTCCCCAGGGCAGCCCCAGCATTTT
J gene: TRBJ1-5
CDR3 length: 14
D gene: -
V gene: TRBV5-5
clone size: -

CDR3 protein: CASSLARLGSYNEQFF
CDR3 DNA: TGCGCCAGCAGCTTGGCTAGGCTTGGCTCCTACAATGAGCAGTTCTTC
J gene: TRBJ2-1
CDR3 length: 16
D gene: -
V gene: TRBV5-1
clone size: -

CDR3 protein: CASSLGASYEQYF
CDR3 DNA: TGTGCCAGCAGTTTAGGGGCCTCCTACGAGCAGTACTTC
J gene: TRBJ2-7
CDR3 length: 13
D gene: -
V gene: TRBV12-3/TRBV12-4
clone size: -

CDR3 protein: CSVSRGLADITDTQYF
CDR3 DNA: TGCAGCGTTTCTCGGGGACTAGCGGATATCACAGATACGCAGTATTTT
J gene: TRBJ2-3
CDR3 length: 16
D gene: TRBD2
V gene: TRBV29-1
clone size: -

CDR3 protein: CSAGATNYGYTF
CDR3 DNA: TGCAGCGCAGGGGCGACTAACTATGGCTACACCTTC
J gene: TRBJ1-2
CDR3 length: 12
D gene: -
V gene: TRBV29-1
clone size: once

CDR3 protein: CASSQLGDNEQFF
CDR3 DNA: TGTGCCAGCAGCCAATTGGGAGATAATGAGCAGTTCTTC
J gene: TRBJ2-1
CDR3 length: 13
D gene: -
V gene: TRBV3-1/TRBV3-2
clone size: once

CDR3 protein: CASSPRSNPHNEQFF
CDR3 DNA: TGTGCCAGCAGCCCCCGGTCCAACCCACACAATGAGCAGTTCTTC
J gene: TRBJ2-1
CDR3 length: 15
D gene: -
V gene: TRBV11-3
clone size: -

CDR3 protein: CASSFKGTSPATF
CDR3 DNA: TGTGCCAGCAGTTTTAAGGGGACATCCCCCGCTACCTTC
J gene: TRBJ1-2
CDR3 length: 13
D gene: -
V gene: TRBV28
clone size: -

CDR3 protein: CASSLSGAGANVLTF
CDR3 DNA: TGCGCCAGCAGCTTGTCAGGGGCTGGGGCCAACGTCCTGACTTTC
J gene: TRBJ2-6
CDR3 length: 15
D gene: -
V gene: TRBV5-1
clone size: -

CDR3 protein: CASSWGVGDTFF
CDR3 DNA: TGTGCCAGCAGCTGGGGGGTAGGGGATACTTTCTTT
J gene: TRBJ1-1
CDR3 length: 12
D gene: -
V gene: TRBV5-4
clone size: -

CDR3 protein: CASSSGGTGEGWERVNEQFF
CDR3 DNA: TGTGCCAGCAGCAGCGGTGGGACAGGCGAAGGTTGGGAAAGGGTCAATGAGCAGTTCTTC
J gene: TRBJ2-1
CDR3 length: 20
D gene: -
V gene: TRBV21-1
clone size: -

CDR3 protein: CASSPLPPSQRETQYF
CDR3 DNA: TGTGCCAGCAGTCCACTCCCTCCCTCCCAGCGGGAGACCCAGTACTTC
J gene: TRBJ2-5
CDR3 length: 16
D gene: -
V gene: TRBV28
clone size: -

CDR3 protein: CASREQQSSGNTIYF
CDR3 DNA: TGTGCCAGCAGGGAACAGCAATCCTCTGGAAACACCATATATTTT
J gene: TRBJ1-3
CDR3 length: 15
D gene: -
V gene: TRBV28
clone size: -

CDR3 protein: CASSQTSGGAHTQYF
CDR3 DNA: TGTGCCAGCAGCCAAACTAGCGGGGGGGCCCATACGCAGTATTTT
J gene: TRBJ2-3
CDR3 length: 15
D gene: TRBD2
V gene: TRBV4-2
clone size: -

CDR3 protein: CAIAAGGGSTEAFF
CDR3 DNA: TGTGCCATCGCCGCCGGGGGAGGGAGCACTGAAGCTTTCTTT
J gene: TRBJ1-1
CDR3 length: 14
D gene: -
V gene: TRBV6-5
clone size: -

CDR3 protein: CASSLGEAAGLTEAFF
CDR3 DNA: TGTGCCAGCAGTTTAGGTGAGGCAGCCGGGTTGACTGAAGCTTTCTTT
J gene: TRBJ1-1
CDR3 length: 16
D gene: -
V gene: TRBV28
clone size: -

CDR3 protein: CASSFGTGIGGYTF
CDR3 DNA: TGTGCCAGCAGTTTCGGGACAGGGATCGGGGGCTACACCTTC
J gene: TRBJ1-2
CDR3 length: 14
D gene: TRBD1
V gene: TRBV28
clone size: -

CDR3 protein: CASSQTGGTDTQYF
CDR3 DNA: TGTGCCAGCAGCCAGACGGGGGGGACAGATACGCAGTATTTT
J gene: TRBJ2-3
CDR3 length: 14
D gene: TRBD2
V gene: TRBV3-1/TRBV3-2
clone size: -

CDR3 protein: CASRPRLLAGSTGELFF
CDR3 DNA: TGTGCCAGCAGGCCGAGGCTACTAGCGGGGAGCACCGGGGAGCTGTTTTTT
J gene: TRBJ2-2
CDR3 length: 17
D gene: TRBD2
V gene: TRBV2
clone size: -

CDR3 protein: CASSLTGGRNYGYTF
CDR3 DNA: TGTGCCAGCAGCTTGACAGGGGGTCGAAACTATGGCTACACCTTC
J gene: TRBJ1-2
CDR3 length: 15
D gene: TRBD1
V gene: TRBV11-2
clone size: -

CDR3 protein: CASSLWAENTGELFF
CDR3 DNA: TGTGCCAGCAGTTTATGGGCGGAGAACACCGGGGAGCTGTTTTTT
J gene: TRBJ2-2
CDR3 length: 15
D gene: -
V gene: TRBV28
clone size: -

CDR3 protein: CASSTQADTQYF
CDR3 DNA: TGTGCCAGCAGTACCCAAGCTGATACGCAGTATTTT
J gene: TRBJ2-3
CDR3 length: 12
D gene: -
V gene: TRBV12-3/TRBV12-4
clone size: -

CDR3 protein: CASSTRTGDRGYTF
CDR3 DNA: TGTGCCAGTAGTACCCGGACAGGGGATCGTGGCTACACCTTC
J gene: TRBJ1-2
CDR3 length: 14
D gene: TRBD1
V gene: TRBV19
clone size: -

CDR3 protein: CASSDLPGQFGTEAFF
CDR3 DNA: TGTGCCAGCAGTGACCTGCCAGGGCAGTTCGGCACTGAAGCTTTCTTT
J gene: TRBJ1-1
CDR3 length: 16
D gene: -
V gene: TRBV2
clone size: -

CDR3 protein: CASSPPGQGGDYGYTF
CDR3 DNA: TGTGCCAGTAGTCCTCCGGGACAGGGGGGTGACTATGGCTACACCTTC
J gene: TRBJ1-2
CDR3 length: 16
D gene: TRBD1
V gene: TRBV19
clone size: once

CDR3 protein: CASSPLAGTDRPYKDTQYF
CDR3 DNA: TGTGCCAGCAGTCCCCTGGCGGGGACAGACCGCCCTTACAAGGATACGCAGTATTTT
J gene: TRBJ2-3
CDR3 length: 19
D gene: -
V gene: TRBV5-6
clone size: -

CDR3 protein: CASSQDLVGGDEQFF
CDR3 DNA: TGCGCCAGCAGCCAAGATCTTGTAGGTGGAGATGAGCAGTTCTTC
J gene: TRBJ2-1
CDR3 length: 15
D gene: -
V gene: TRBV4-1
clone size: -

CDR3 protein: CASSFRGGWDQPQHF
CDR3 DNA: TGTGCCAGCAGCTTTAGGGGAGGATGGGATCAGCCCCAGCATTTT
J gene: TRBJ1-5
CDR3 length: 15
D gene: -
V gene: TRBV7-2
clone size: many

CDR3 protein: CASSLSPNTGGKGYTF
CDR3 DNA: TGTGCCAGCAGTTTATCCCCCAACACAGGGGGGAAGGGCTACACCTTC
J gene: TRBJ1-2
CDR3 length: 16
D gene: TRBD1
V gene: TRBV27
clone size: -

CDR3 protein: CAGGYRELFF
CDR3 DNA: TGTGCGGGGGGATATCGGGAGCTGTTTTTT
J gene: TRBJ2-2
CDR3 length: 10
D gene: -
V gene: TRBV25-1
clone size: -

CDR3 protein: CASSSTGDTEAFF
CDR3 DNA: TGTGCCAGCAGCTCGACAGGGGATACTGAAGCTTTCTTT
J gene: TRBJ1-1
CDR3 length: 13
D gene: TRBD1
V gene: TRBV13
clone size: -

CDR3 protein: CASSYSSSGAGELFF
CDR3 DNA: TGTGCCAGCAGTTACTCATCGTCGGGAGCGGGGGAGCTGTTTTTT
J gene: TRBJ2-2
CDR3 length: 15
D gene: -
V gene: TRBV6-5
clone size: once

CDR3 protein: CASSQLRGAQETQYF
CDR3 DNA: TGTGCCAGCAGCCAATTGCGGGGGGCCCAAGAGACCCAGTACTTC
J gene: TRBJ2-5
CDR3 length: 15
D gene: TRBD2
V gene: TRBV4-2
clone size: -

CDR3 protein: CASSFTPATGELFF
CDR3 DNA: TGCGCCAGCAGCTTCACCCCAGCGACCGGGGAGCTGTTTTTT
J gene: TRBJ2-2
CDR3 length: 14
D gene: -
V gene: TRBV5-1
clone size: once

CDR3 protein: CASKTTGATNEKLFF
CDR3 DNA: TGCGCCAGCAAAACCACAGGGGCAACTAATGAAAAACTGTTTTTT
J gene: TRBJ1-4
CDR3 length: 15
D gene: TRBD1
V gene: TRBV5-1
clone size: -

CDR3 protein: CASSPYAGDRGQPQHF
CDR3 DNA: TGTGCCAGCAGCCCATACGCGGGGGACAGGGGACAGCCCCAGCATTTT
J gene: TRBJ1-5
CDR3 length: 16
D gene: TRBD1
V gene: TRBV27
clone size: -

CDR3 protein: CASRLGLAGSYNEQFF
CDR3 DNA: TGTGCCAGCAGACTCGGACTAGCGGGGAGCTACAATGAGCAGTTCTTC
J gene: TRBJ2-1
CDR3 length: 16
D gene: TRBD2
V gene: TRBV2
clone size: -

CDR3 protein: CASSRAGTVIYGYTF
CDR3 DNA: TGTGCCAGCAGCAGGGCCGGGACAGTGATCTATGGCTACACCTTC
J gene: TRBJ1-2
CDR3 length: 15
D gene: TRBD1
V gene: TRBV5-5
clone size: -

CDR3 protein: CASSQESQTNEKLFF
CDR3 DNA: TGCGCCAGCAGCCAAGAGTCACAGACTAATGAAAAACTGTTTTTT
J gene: TRBJ1-4
CDR3 length: 15
D gene: -
V gene: TRBV4-1
clone size: -

CDR3 protein: CASSIVDREDQPQHF
CDR3 DNA: TGTGCCAGTAGTATCGTGGACAGGGAGGATCAGCCCCAGCATTTT
J gene: TRBJ1-5
CDR3 length: 15
D gene: TRBD1
V gene: TRBV19
clone size: -

CDR3 protein: CASRPLGIAGALSATGELFF
CDR3 DNA: TGCGCCAGCAGGCCTTTAGGGATAGCGGGAGCGCTTTCGGCCACCGGGGAGCTGTTTTTT
J gene: TRBJ2-2
CDR3 length: 20
D gene: TRBD2
V gene: TRBV10-2
clone size: once

CDR3 protein: CASSLGQGATGELFF
CDR3 DNA: TGCGCCAGCAGCTTGGGACAGGGGGCGACCGGGGAGCTGTTTTTT
J gene: TRBJ2-2
CDR3 length: 15
D gene: TRBD1
V gene: TRBV5-1
clone size: -

CDR3 protein: CASSELMAYTF
CDR3 DNA: TGTGCCAGCAGTGAACTCATGGCTTACACCTTC
J gene: TRBJ1-2
CDR3 length: 11
D gene: -
V gene: TRBV6-1
clone size: -

CDR3 protein: CASSSPGQGGKAFF
CDR3 DNA: TGTGCCAGCAGCTCACCCGGACAGGGGGGTAAAGCTTTCTTT
J gene: TRBJ1-1
CDR3 length: 14
D gene: TRBD1
V gene: TRBV7-3
clone size: -

CDR3 protein: CASRGGDEQFF
CDR3 DNA: TGTGCCAGCAGGGGGGGGGATGAGCAGTTCTTC
J gene: TRBJ2-1
CDR3 length: 11
D gene: TRBD2
V gene: TRBV28
clone size: -

CDR3 protein: CASSLGLASYNEQFF
CDR3 DNA: TGTGCCAGCAGCTTAGGACTAGCCTCCTACAATGAGCAGTTCTTC
J gene: TRBJ2-1
CDR3 length: 15
D gene: TRBD2
V gene: TRBV11-2
clone size: -

CDR3 protein: CASSLGLPYEQYF
CDR3 DNA: TGTGCCAGCAGCTTAGGTCTTCCCTACGAGCAGTACTTC
J gene: TRBJ2-7
CDR3 length: 13
D gene: -
V gene: TRBV11-2
clone size: -

CDR3 protein: CASSWGAGRANEQFF
CDR3 DNA: TGTGCCAGCAGCTGGGGGGCAGGGAGGGCCAATGAGCAGTTCTTC
J gene: TRBJ2-1
CDR3 length: 15
D gene: -
V gene: TRBV6-4
clone size: few

CDR3 protein: CASGGLAEYNEQFF
CDR3 DNA: TGTGCCAGCGGAGGACTAGCGGAATACAATGAGCAGTTCTTC
J gene: TRBJ2-1
CDR3 length: 14
D gene: TRBD2
V gene: TRBV2
clone size: -

CDR3 protein: CAIWRKGYTEAFF
CDR3 DNA: TGTGCCATCTGGAGAAAGGGGTACACTGAAGCTTTCTTT
J gene: TRBJ1-1
CDR3 length: 13
D gene: -
V gene: TRBV2
clone size: -

CDR3 protein: CASRWPSQGGGYTF
CDR3 DNA: TGTGCCAGCAGGTGGCCGTCTCAGGGGGGCGGCTACACCTTC
J gene: TRBJ1-2
CDR3 length: 14
D gene: TRBD1
V gene: TRBV5-6
clone size: -

CDR3 protein: CASSTGLAVVSEQFF
CDR3 DNA: TGCGCCAGCAGCACGGGACTAGCGGTCGTAAGTGAGCAGTTCTTC
J gene: TRBJ2-1
CDR3 length: 15
D gene: TRBD2
V gene: TRBV5-1
clone size: few